This T cell receptor (beta chain) was sequenced for a study of blood T cell repertoires in COVID-19. Overall study: COVID-19 samples from acute and convalescent phases originated in the United States, Italy and Spain. The analysed material was cDNA or gDNA that came from T cells, B-cell-depleted T cells, or PBMCs.

In the original analysis: By means of reference gene primer amplification, nucleated cell counts were estimated. The table came from immunoSEQ multiplex PCR; TCRdb's copy has only in-frame clones and leaves some out. The V and J calls and clone size were taken over from that table, and D and trimming were inferred from the DNA. The data hold some 140,000 clones, with around 76% observed a single time. Germline values: CDR1 SGHRS, CDR2 YFSETQ. This CDR3 spans 14 amino acids. J gave up 5 bases and V 9 bases, and 12 bases lay outside the gene matches. The chain employs TRBV5-1 and TRBJ2-5; 8 bases map to TRBD1. Source material: peripheral blood. This clonotype was obtained from a man of 80 years or more with acute or convalescent COVID-19. The CDR3 spells CATSMTGVGETQYF. DNA of the CDR3: TGCGCCACCTCCATGACAGGGGTTGGGGAGACCCAGTACTTC.